This record concerns one T cell receptor (beta chain) sequence. Its antigen remains unidentified. Healthy donors of bone marrow made up the group. PCR used 60 Vbeta primers and 13 Jbeta primers. Produced via immunoSEQ multiplex PCR; TCRdb's table is partial and in-frame only. The sample holds about 36,000 clones, about 70% seen once. The sample originates from a study of cytomegalovirus exposure and HLA in healthy donors. Overall study results and limits: Across HLA loci, a later analysis found differing TCR association rates, with DRB1 most and HLA-C fewest.

Germline-derived CDR1 and CDR2 are LGHNA and YSLEER. V was clipped by 0 bases and J by 5 bases; unmatched bases: 6. This CDR3 region has 15 residues. Material for sequencing was PBMCs. The chain links TRBV4-3 to TRBJ2-5, with 7 nucleotides matching TRBD1. This receptor was taken from a man younger than 40 in good health and CMV-seronegative. The CDR3 protein is CASSQETGEWETQYF. Written as DNA, the CDR3 is TGCGCCAGCAGCCAAGAAACAGGGGAATGGGAGACCCAGTACTTC.